Each of the 28 T cell receptor beta chains below was sequenced from the same sample in a study of response to subunit inactivated influenza vaccine. TCRdb re-analysed the RT-PCR reads in MiXCR, keeping a single row per CDR3 protein. The profile shows fewer than 800,000 distinct CDR3 sequences, roughly 14% of them singletons. The sequencing used PBMCs from blood, collected less than 13 days after vaccination. The receptors stem from a man in his fifties who received an inactivated influenza vaccine.

The sample holds a few counts of this clonotype. Here the CDR3 reads CSARGGRVRKTQYF. The CDR3 nucleotides are TGCAGTGCTAGAGGCGGGAGAGTACGAAAGACCCAGTACTTC. The chain couples TRBV20-1 to TRBJ2-5; TRBD2 aligns across 7 bases. V dropped 1 base and J dropped 6; count of bases not matched to a gene: 8. Germline loops: CDR1 DFQATT, CDR2 SNEGSKA (reference sequence). The CDR3 runs 14 residues.

The table lists this clonotype with many counts. The chain couples TRBV29-1 to TRBJ2-5; D uncertain. CDR1 is SQVTM, CDR2 ANQGSEA, per germline. With 0 bases removed from V and 3 bases from J, the gap between germline ends came to 8 bases. The CDR3 covers 13 residues. CDR3 sequence: CSVEDLSEETQYF. The CDR3 region has the DNA TGCAGCGTTGAAGATCTTTCGGAAGAGACCCAGTACTTC.

The chain combines TRBV4-2 with TRBJ2-5; D is possibly TRBD2 (6 bases). The germline V gene has CDR1 LGHNA and CDR2 YNFKEQ. V shed 0 bases and J shed 3 bases, with 14 bases lying between them. The CDR3 sequence is 16 residues long. The CDR3 loop reads CASSQDSVGLKETQYF. CDR3 DNA: TGTGCCAGCAGCCAAGATAGCGTGGGACTGAAAGAGACCCAGTACTTC.

This clonotype has at least ten counts. This sequence joins TRBV3-1 and TRBJ2-5; D not certain. There are 16 residues in the CDR3. Trimming stripped 2 bases from V and 4 bases from J, with 17 bases between. Germline assignment: CDR1 LGHDT and CDR2 YNNKEL (reference sequence). This chain's CDR3 is CASSQNSRLSTETQYF. CDR3 bases: TGTGCCAGCAGCCAAAACTCCCGGCTTTCGACAGAGACCCAGTACTTC.

This clonotype showed up many times. The chain employs TRBV20-1 and TRBJ2-7, with 8 bases fitting TRBD2. Unmatched junction bases numbered 7, after V lost 7 bases and J lost 2 bases. The CDR3 runs to 13 residues. CDR1 DFQATT and CDR2 SNEGSKA come from the germline V gene (reference sequence). The chain's CDR3 is CSVRLAYAYEQYF. DNA of the CDR3: TGCAGTGTCAGACTAGCGTACGCCTACGAGCAGTACTTC.

As to this clonotype: A junction end diverges from the germline sequence, so it may reflect a read error. This chain uses TRBV9 with TRBJ2-2; 7 nucleotides match TRBD2. CDR3 length: 16 residues. Germline V gene lookup returns CDR1 SGDLS and CDR2 YYNGEE. This chain's CDR3 is CSSSVAGRPNTGELFF. In DNA form, the CDR3 reads TGTTCCAGCAGCGTAGCGGGTCGCCCGAACACCGGGGAGCTGTTTTTT.

The chain combines TRBV4-3 with TRBJ2-1, with D unresolved. The V gene's germline CDR1 is LGHNA and CDR2 YSLEER. Trimming pared 4 bases from V and 2 bases from J, leaving 12 bases between. This CDR3 has 15 residues. The CDR3 here is CASSPGHPAYNEQFF. CDR3 nucleotides: TGCGCCAGCAGCCCTGGCCATCCGGCCTACAATGAGCAGTTCTTC.

The rearrangement links TRBV29-1 to TRBJ2-1; no clear D gene. The germline gives CDR1 SQVTM, CDR2 ANQGSEA. The CDR3 extends over 12 amino acids. The V and J ends lost 7 bases and 5 bases respectively, with 12 bases between them. Here the CDR3 DNA reads TGCAGCGGAAGAATACCTCACAATGAGCAGTTCTTC. Translated: CSGRIPHNEQFF.

CDR3 nucleotide sequence: TGTGCCAGCAGTTTTGACAGGGACAATGAGCAGTTCTTC. Translating gives CASSFDRDNEQFF. The J gene is TRBJ2-1, the V gene TRBV12-3 or TRBV12-4, with TRBD1 matching over 7 bases. This CDR3 comprises 13 residues. Trimming at V came to 3 bases and at J to 5 bases, leaving 1 base not matched to a gene.

This clonotype turned up a few times. The V and J genes are TRBV12-3 or TRBV12-4 and TRBJ1-3, with a possible D match to TRBD1 (5 bases). CDR3 length equals 15 residues. V was clipped by 7 bases and J by 2 bases, with 15 bases between them. DNA of the CDR3: TGTGCCAGCAACCCAGTGGGGGTCACTGGAAACACCATATATTTT. Translating gives CASNPVGVTGNTIYF.

This clonotype has only a few counts. The chain links TRBV2 to TRBJ1-5; a weak D match, TRBD1 (5 bases). V lost 6 bases and J 1 base, leaving 10 bases between the germline ends. Germline values: CDR1 SNHLY, CDR2 FYNNEI. CDR3 length equals 14 residues. The CDR3 nucleotides read TGTGCCAGCAGAGTGGGACTAAGCAATCAGCCCCAGCATTTT. Its translation: CASRVGLSNQPQHF.

This clonotype was counted between two and nine times. The chain employs TRBV4-1 and TRBJ2-1, with D possibly TRBD2 on 5 matching bases. The V gene lost 4 bases and the J gene lost 4 bases, with 17 bases spanning the gap. Germline-derived CDR1 and CDR2 are MGHRA and YSYEKL. The CDR3 extends over 16 amino acids. This chain's CDR3 is CASSLRSLSGYNEQFF. The CDR3 DNA is TGCGCCAGCAGCCTCCGGTCCCTTTCGGGATACAATGAGCAGTTCTTC.

The rearrangement uses TRBV7-8 and TRBJ1-1, with 7 bases fitting TRBD1. V lost 5 bases to trimming and J lost 6 bases; unmatched junction nucleotides: 9. The CDR3 has 14 amino acids. Germline assignment: CDR1 SGHVS and CDR2 FQNEAQ. The CDR3 here is CASSPGGFYAEAFF. CDR3 nucleotides: TGTGCCAGCAGCCCAGGGGGGTTTTATGCTGAAGCTTTCTTT.

The table lists this clonotype with many counts. V and J are TRBV20-1 and TRBJ2-3; TRBD2 matches 11 bases. This CDR3 contains 19 residues. CDR1 DFQATT and CDR2 SNEGSKA come from the germline V gene (reference sequence). The V and J ends lost 5 bases and 1 base, in that order; junction bases with no gene match: 17. The CDR3: CSAYLPGLAGRSGTDTQYF. CDR3 DNA: TGCAGTGCTTATCTACCCGGACTAGCGGGCCGGTCTGGCACAGATACGCAGTATTTT.

The J gene is TRBJ1-6, the V gene TRBV7-9; unclear D gene. The CDR3 extends over 12 amino acids. Germline V gene sequence: CDR1 SEHNR, CDR2 FQNEAQ (reference sequence). Trimming stripped 4 bases from V and 8 bases from J, with 6 bases between. The chain's CDR3 is CASSYSDSPLHF. CDR3 nucleotide sequence: TGTGCCAGCAGCTACTCGGATTCACCCCTCCACTTT.

This clonotype showed up many times. This sequence joins TRBV10-3 and TRBJ2-7; no reliable D call. The CDR3 covers 12 residues. Trimming cost V 10 bases and J 5 bases, with 15 bases left between them. In germline, CDR1 is ENHRY, CDR2 SYGVKD. CDR3: CASGGRSDEQYF. The CDR3, as DNA: TGTGCCAGCGGTGGTAGAAGTGACGAGCAGTACTTC.

The genes are TRBV5-1 and TRBJ2-1; D unclear. The CDR3 runs to 19 residues. Trimming stripped 0 bases from V and 0 bases from J, with 19 bases between. CDR1 is SGHRS, CDR2 YFSETQ, per germline. CDR3 in amino acids: CASSLGLATYLSSYNEQFF. CDR3 DNA sequence: TGCGCCAGCAGCTTGGGGCTGGCTACCTACCTGAGCTCCTACAATGAGCAGTTCTTC.

This clonotype was picked up a small number of times. The rearrangement uses TRBV28 and TRBJ2-1, with D possibly matching TRBD2 (6 bases). The V gene lost 0 bases and the J gene lost 3 bases, with 9 bases spanning the gap. The CDR3 runs to 15 residues. Germline values: CDR1 MDHEN, CDR2 SYDVKM. The CDR3 nucleotides read TGTGCCAGCAGTTTATGGATGGAGGGCTACAATGAGCAGTTCTTC. It yields the protein CASSLWMEGYNEQFF.

V usage is TRBV20-1 and J usage is TRBJ2-5; 10 bases align to TRBD2. The V segment lost 0 bases and the J segment 4 bases; nucleotides outside the gene matches: 8. CDR3 size: 16 residues. Germline V gene sequence: CDR1 DFQATT, CDR2 SNEGSKA (reference sequence). Here the CDR3 reads CSARDSTSGRIETQYF. In DNA form, the CDR3 reads TGCAGTGCTAGAGATTCGACTAGCGGGCGGATAGAGACCCAGTACTTC.

The rearrangement joins TRBV20-1 to TRBJ1-5, with 9 bases aligning to TRBD1. Germline V CDR1 and CDR2: DFQATT, SNEGSKA (reference sequence). The J segment lost 1 base and the V segment lost 0 bases, leaving 7 bases of the junction unmatched. The CDR3 sequence is 17 residues long. As DNA, the CDR3 is TGCAGTGCTAGAGAAAGGACAGGGGATTGGAGCAATCAGCCCCAGCATTTT. It yields the protein CSARERTGDWSNQPQHF.

This chain uses TRBV20-1 with TRBJ1-3; D is uncertain. V was pared by 0 bases and J by 0 bases, with 9 bases between. Looked up from germline, CDR1 is DFQATT and CDR2 is SNEGSKA (reference sequence). The CDR3 has 15 residues. Here the CDR3 DNA reads TGCAGTGCTAGAGATCTGGGTATCTCTGGAAACACCATATATTTT. Translation: CSARDLGISGNTIYF.

The V and J genes are TRBV20-1 and TRBJ2-3; TRBD1 might be the D (5 bases). Germline CDR1 reads DFQATT; CDR2 reads SNEGSKA (reference sequence). CDR3 length: 13 amino acids. V was cut by 1 base and J by 5 bases, with 10 bases left in between. CDR3 loop: CSARVGQGDTQYF. The CDR3 DNA sequence: TGCAGTGCTAGAGTGGGGCAGGGAGATACGCAGTATTTT.

The chain joins TRBV7-2 to TRBJ2-7; D not certain. Germline-derived CDR1 and CDR2 are SGHTA and FQGNSA. V was clipped by 5 bases and J by 5 bases, with 16 bases between them. CDR3 length equals 14 residues. This chain's CDR3 is CASSPARPAHEQYF. The CDR3 DNA follows: TGTGCCAGCAGCCCAGCGAGACCCGCTCACGAGCAGTACTTC. Drawing the rest from reference TRBV7-2 and TRBJ2-7, the complete variable domain is GAGVSQSPSNKVTEKGKDVELRCDPISGHTALYWYRQSLGQGLEFLIYFQGNSAPDKSGLPSDRFSAERTGGSVSTLTIQRTQQEDSAVYLCASSPARPAHEQYFGPGTRLTVT.

J is TRBJ1-2 and V is TRBV12-3 or TRBV12-4; 7 bases line up with TRBD1. The CDR3 is 15 amino acids. The V and J ends lost 6 bases and 4 bases, in that order; junction bases with no gene match: 11. This CDR3 reads CASSMIQGSSYGYTF. The CDR3 DNA reads TGTGCCAGCAGCATGATACAGGGGAGTAGCTATGGCTACACCTTC.

This clonotype was recorded many times. The chain carries TRBV12-3 or TRBV12-4 and TRBJ1-5; 7 bases align to TRBD1. This CDR3 is built from 15 residues. V was pared by 5 bases and J by 0 bases, with 4 bases of the junction left unmatched. The CDR3 DNA is TGTGCCAGCAGTCCGACAGGGAATAGCAATCAGCCCCAGCATTTT. Translated, it gives CASSPTGNSNQPQHF.

The J gene is TRBJ2-3, the V gene TRBV4-3, with 7 bases that match TRBD2. The V segment lost 2 bases and the J segment 1 base; nucleotides outside the gene matches: 9. The CDR3 totals 17 residues. Per the germline V gene, CDR1 is LGHNA and CDR2 is YSLEER. The CDR3: CASSQQSGGIGTDTQYF. The CDR3 DNA is TGCGCCAGCAGCCAACAATCGGGAGGAATAGGCACAGATACGCAGTATTTT.

The V gene is TRBV28, the J gene TRBJ1-4; 9 bases agree with TRBD1. The germline V gene encodes CDR1 MDHEN and CDR2 SYDVKM. The CDR3 is 15 residues long. J was trimmed by 8 bases and V by 5 bases; bases with no gene match: 9. The CDR3 sequence is CASSPRTGVGEKLFF. CDR3 coding DNA: TGTGCCAGCAGTCCCCGGACAGGGGTAGGGGAAAAACTGTTTTTT.

This clonotype occurred a few times. The chain has TRBV5-6 and TRBJ2-7; TRBD1 or TRBD2 may be the D gene (5 bases each). Germline V gene data show CDR1 as SGHDT and CDR2 as YYEEEE. The CDR3 is 15 amino acids. The germline V and J ends were trimmed by 2 bases and 2 bases, with 14 bases remaining between them. In nucleotides, the CDR3 is TGTGCCAGCAGCTTACCTTTGGGGGTAGCCTACGAGCAGTACTTC. Amino acids: CASSLPLGVAYEQYF.